In this sample, the clone carrying this T cell receptor beta chain turned up many times. Its target is not known. The data are from a study of T-cell reconstitution after alpha-beta-depleted transplantation in children. Study-level points and caveats: Two months or so post-transplant, alpha-beta T cells reportedly derived from several hundred expanded graft clones. A year had passed since transplant, and T-cell counts and diversity by then came mostly from newly produced T cells. Several patients had high TCRbeta diversity at day 60; it came from surviving recipient T cells and thymic progenitors.

Germline values: CDR1 SEHNR, CDR2 FQNEAQ (reference sequence). CDR3 size: 15 residues. V was pared by 5 bases and J by 1 base, with 6 bases of the junction left unmatched. Unique molecular identifiers were used to barcode this TCRbeta library. TCRdb reanalysed the PCR reads using MiXCR and keeps one entry per CDR3 protein. Altogether 65,000 to 75,000 distinct CDR3 sequences are present, roughly 4.9% being singletons, with the ten largest covering approximately 17%. The specimen comprised PBMCs, mostly from graft donor cells, sampled 180 days after TCRalphabeta/CD19-depleted stem cell transplant. The V call is TRBV7-9, the J call TRBJ1-2, with 8 nucleotides matching TRBD1. The origin of this receptor is a boy in the first two years of life who had a stem cell transplant for acute myeloid leukemia, so the T cells may come from the graft donor. CDR3 loop: CASSTRTGHNYGYTF. The CDR3 DNA is TGTGCCAGCAGCACCCGGACAGGGCATAACTATGGCTACACCTTC.